The T cell receptor (beta chain) under discussion was sequenced for a study of metastatic and nonmetastatic thyroid tumors (TCRdb year 2020). For context, the study as a whole: For patients with malignant and with benign thyroid disease, the researchers compared repertoires between peripheral blood samples and tumor or nodule tissue samples. General findings and caveats noted by the study authors: In both blood and tumor samples, malignant tumors were reported to have significantly higher TCR beta diversity than benign nodules.

Before undergoing thyroid surgery, none of the patients had been given any kind of treatment. Using T-cell receptor beta sequencing, the researchers looked back retrospectively at clinical samples from patients, gathered between about 2011 and 2019. This clone was observed at least ten times. Its binding antigen is unknown. Per-nucleotide qualities are absent, and no much larger clonotype sits a single base away. Receptor libraries were prepared by PCR. Sequencer: Illumina HiSeq 4000. High-throughput sequencing was used to profile the TCR beta-chain CDR3 region of every patient. The paper's data handling went like this. CDR3 differences across clinicopathological groups were used to build a classifier for discriminating distant-metastatic papillary thyroid cancer patients. To measure repertoire diversity the researchers used the Shannon index, while the Morisita-Horn index served to gauge how similar the tumor and blood repertoires were. In-frame beta chains were kept once TCRdb had trimmed the public reads at Q25 with fastp and called clones with MiXCR. The V and J calls, along with clone size, are taken from TCRdb and not from the paper's own processing. Across this sample there are approximately 17,000 clones, with 26% seen only once. The top ten clonotypes cover 22% of the sample.

This TCR was recovered from a female donor with papillary thyroid cancer or a benign thyroid nodule (not recorded which). Some clones in this sample may be carry-over from other donors' samples. The sequencing input was tumor tissue.

This receptor has the CDR3 CASTEAGVETQYF. The DNA sequence is TGTGCCAGTACTGAGGCGGGAGTAGAGACCCAGTACTTC. The rearranged chain carries TRBV19 and TRBJ2-5; 7 junctional bases match TRBD2. The germline V gene (reference sequence) gives CDR1 as LNHDA and CDR2 as SQIVND. Its CDR3 holds 13 amino acids, cysteine through phenylalanine. The DNA shown is the 39-base CDR3, in frame from base 1. The germline V and J ends show losses of 7 bases and 4 bases respectively, and no gene match explains 6 bases of the junction.